This T cell receptor (beta chain) was identified in a study of cytomegalovirus exposure and HLA in healthy donors (dated by TCRdb to about 2017). With regard to the full study: An earlier analysis of several hundred of the donors reported about 250 Gb of sequence data and 100 million to 130 million unique TCR beta sequences from 150 million to 200 million T cells. The number of typed donors differed by locus: about 629-630 for A, B, C, DRB1 and DQB1; some 500 for DQA1; fewer than 610 for DPA1; and around 470 for DPB1. All discovery cohort repertoires had been generated on a single sequencing platform. In a later analysis, previously published TCR beta repertoires from about 670 donors were re-analyzed and high-resolution HLA genotyping was added so that TCR occurrence patterns could be studied. Alongside the repertoire data, information on donor age, sex, ethnicity and CMV serostatus was compiled. About 5 DR-DQ haplotypes were handled as single units for association and clustering, since linkage in the cohort was strong. The later analysis used no new phenotypic data to find candidate immune exposures, relying instead on TCR beta sequences and their occurrence across donors. Of the 350 to 450 genotyped donors, less than 85% were placed in the genetic ancestry cluster associated with self-reported Caucasian donors. An early release that covered fewer than 800 HLA-typed donors contained approximately 320 gigabases of sequencing data and 75 million to 100 million unique TCR sequences. The aim of the study was to test whether cataloging public T cell receptors could identify signatures of past pathogen exposure. To decide whether each TCR beta V gene segment behaved as functional or pseudogenic, an earlier analysis of 587 of the donors relied on high-throughput TCR beta sequencing. The study combined high-throughput TCR immunosequencing, statistical association of individual TCRs with disease status, and machine learning to predict cytomegalovirus infection status. Across 398 genotyped donors of the cohort, an average of about 240,000 unique TCR beta nucleotide sequences per donor were sequenced, and 15% to 20% of those sequences were non-productive. In a later genetic analysis, genome-wide SNP genotypes for about three fifths of the roughly 670 donors were used, and that subset was treated as a discovery cohort. In addition to the first cohort of 666 subjects, a separate validation cohort of about 120 different subjects was used. Both class I and class II loci were covered by HLA typing, at four-digit resolution. The study profiled the T cell repertoires of 500 to 800 subjects by immunosequencing and related them to cytomegalovirus serostatus.

On this clone itself: Its antigen is still unknown. Base qualities were left out, and no much larger clone turns up one base away.

Receptor amplification or capture employed the immunoSEQ multiplex PCR assay. The multiplex PCR relied on a mix of 60 forward primers for TCR Vbeta segments and 13 reverse primers for TCR Jbeta segments. The CDR3 region of rearranged TCR beta genes was amplified from genomic DNA with a multiplex PCR assay. The amplified TCR beta libraries were sequenced on the Illumina HiSeq System as 87-base-pair reads. The paper's processing steps were these. A later analysis tallied roughly 80 million unique TCR beta chains across the 666 repertoires, and about 12 million of those chains were shared by two or more donors. Raw reads were error-corrected and collapsed into unique sequences by a nearest-neighbor algorithm in which closely related sequences were merged to remove PCR and sequencing errors. Alignment of CDR3 sequences to IMGT reference sequences was used to assign V, D and J gene segments. For a sequence to be retained, at least a six-nucleotide match to both a V gene segment and a J gene segment was required. A rearrangement was called productive if the CDR3 had no stop codons and remained in frame with V and J, and every other rearrangement was called non-productive. CDR3 was defined by IMGT convention, running from the second conserved V-encoded cysteine to the conserved J-encoded phenylalanine. The earlier analysis of 500 to 600 of the donors excluded sequences that lacked an unambiguous match to a single V gene segment. An earlier analysis of 500 to 700 of the donors classified V segments as functional when productive rearrangements were above 56.7% and as segregating when the standard deviation between donors was above 5%. A statistical classification framework was developed to diagnose cytomegalovirus status using the catalog of TCR beta chain sequences. In a later analysis, TCR nucleotide sequences were compared against IMGT/GENE-DB human TR gene sequences so that V and J genes could be assigned. The TCRdist pipeline was used in a later analysis to assign CDR3 sequences and most-parsimonious VDJ recombination scenarios. A later analysis defined each TCR beta chain by its CDR3 amino acid sequence plus V-gene family, and excluded reads lacking a unique V-gene family. As a way to deal with suspected cross-contamination and a sequencing artifact, a later analysis dropped 450 to 700 nucleotide sequences that were highly shared and had low generation probability. For each public chain, a later analysis derived a clonal expansion index from normalized ranks of inferred template counts within each repertoire. In a later analysis, generation probabilities were computed with a VDJ recombination model fitted to out-of-frame rearrangements, and the resulting probabilities were checked against IGoR. Hypergeometric tests were used in a later analysis to score TCR-TCR, TCR-HLA and TCR-CMV co-occurrence, with a repertoire-size bias correction applied to the TCR pairs. False discovery rates were estimated in a later analysis by permuting HLA or CMV assignments 20 times. In a later analysis, co-occurring TCRs were grouped with DBSCAN, and TCRdist sequence similarity was added when clustering was performed within HLA-allele-positive subsets. Repertoires with fewer than 30,000 or more than 120,000 public chains, plus five repertoires with anomalous nucleotide sharing, were excluded from co-occurrence clustering. Entries here come from immuneACCESS through TCRdb and include only in-frame sequences with V and J called. Some clones fail to appear in such tables; in the studies checked, an unresolved V gene covers under half of the shortfall, and the cause of the remainder is unknown. V, J and clone size were drawn from that table, and D and trimming were deduced from the DNA. For this sample there are about 190,000 clones; about 80% appear just once. About 0.63% of the sample goes to the ten largest clones.

The study at large found these results: Most CMV-associated TCR beta chains appeared to be HLA-restricted in a later analysis, and the HLA associations seemed to be driven largely by CMV exposure. Presence/absence analyses assumed roughly uniform sequencing depth across donors, an assumption that may not hold. Because the 87-base-pair reads could not distinguish some IMGT-functional V segments, including TRBV6-2 and TRBV6-3, those segments were excluded. A later genetic analysis associated a missense DCLRE1C variant with V-gene and J-gene trimming of TCR beta chains, and an independent cohort replicated the association. A further reported finding was that TCR beta sequences accurately predicted the HLA-A and HLA-B alleles for most subjects in the first cohort. Across donors, most TCR sequences were observed very rarely, whereas some public TCRs were present in many individuals. A later genetic analysis reported fewer N-insertions in productive TCRs among donors in an Asian-associated ancestry cluster than the roughly 650-donor mean. The study listed approximately 150 TCR beta chains as associated with cytomegalovirus. Approximately 16 rarely observed V segments, including chromosome 9 orphons, were excluded from the earlier analysis of approximately 500 of the donors because counts were too low. A few of the identified cytomegalovirus-associated TCR beta chains were confirmed in vitro to be specific for cytomegalovirus antigens. Because some donors lacked HLA typing at each locus, the association tests relied only on the typed subset. In a later analysis, TCR association rates were found to vary across HLA loci, with the most associated TCRs seen for DRB1 alleles and the fewest for HLA-C alleles. Specific HLA alleles were associated with 15,000 to 20,000 TCR beta sequences at a false discovery rate of 0.05 in a later analysis. A later analysis found that HLA-associated TCR beta chains were more clonally expanded and had lower generation probabilities than equally common non-associated chains. The only immune exposure information available for the cohort was CMV serostatus. Cytomegalovirus status was reported to be diagnosed by the classifier with high specificity and sensitivity in both the original and validation cohorts. Only TCR beta chains were sequenced in this cohort, and the absence of alpha or paired-chain data limited detectable features. A cluster of highly shared sequence variants was judged likely to be a technical artifact of the sequencing pipeline. Linkage disequilibrium might explain the correlated functional status among segregating V segments, but an unknown experimental factor could not be ruled out. It was suggested by the authors that the approach could potentially be generalized to other disease states and immunological phenotypes. When HLA alleles, especially DR and DQ, strongly co-occurred, attributing TCR associations to individual alleles was difficult. Broadly in line with IMGT annotations, most TCR beta V segments showed up in productive rearrangements about 87% or about 30% of the time in an earlier analysis of 587 of the donors. In a later analysis, several top co-occurrence clusters were reported to appear linked to parvovirus B19, influenza, CMV and Epstein-Barr virus.

Trimming takes 7 bases from V and 7 bases from J, and the germline ends sit 14 bases apart. The CDR3 holds 13 amino acids from the cysteine to the phenylalanine. CDR3 DNA only is kept here, 39 bases in frame from base 1. The germline V gene supplies CDR1 SGHRS and CDR2 YFSETQ. In total, 666 healthy bone marrow donors made up the cohort. At the time of sampling, all cohort members were nominally healthy, though unrecorded immune exposures were likely present. The donor was CMV seronegative and was included in the group of 352 seronegative cohort members. Each donor provided a peripheral blood sample, and peripheral blood mononuclear cells were used for TCR beta sequencing. The Qiagen DNeasy Blood Extraction Kit was used to extract genomic DNA from the blood cell samples.

The source of this sequence is a boy between 5 and 17 years old in good health and CMV-seronegative. Sequences were obtained from PBMCs. Recombination joined TRBV5-1 with TRBJ2-2; a tentative D match to TRBD1 spans 5 bases. The CDR3 region has the sequence CASSQGRSGELFF. The DNA reads as follows: TGCGCCAGCTCCCAGGGCCGGAGCGGGGAGCTGTTTTTT. When the CDR3 is completed using the reference TRBV5-1 and TRBJ2-2 genes on either side, the full variable domain is KAGVTQTPRYLIKTRGQQVTLSCSPISGHRSVSWYQQTPGQGLQFLFEYFSETQRNKGNFPGRFSGRQFSNSRSEMNVSTLELGDSALYLCASSQGRSGELFFGEGSRLTVL.